The 10 T cell receptor beta chains reported below all come from one sample, sequenced in a study of CD8 T cells in ankylosing spondylitis. One entry per CDR3 protein, called by TCRdb with MiXCR from the 5' RACE reads. The sample lists approximately 350,000 distinct CDR3 sequences; 20% to 25% were seen once. Material for sequencing was blood, either unsorted or a sorted T cell fraction (not recorded which). The receptors come from a male donor with ankylosing spondylitis or in good health (not recorded which).

J is TRBJ2-1 and V is TRBV12-3 or TRBV12-4; TRBD2 matches 9 bases. This CDR3 has 18 residues. Trimming removed 6 bases from V and 3 bases from J; junction bases left unmatched: 15. Here the CDR3 DNA reads TGTGCCAGCAGCACTCTTGACCTAGCGGGGAATTTCTACAATGAGCAGTTCTTC. Its translation: CASSTLDLAGNFYNEQFF.

The table lists this clonotype with a few counts. The V and J genes are TRBV6-1 and TRBJ2-7; tentatively, D is TRBD1 or TRBD2 (5 bases each). The CDR3 runs 14 residues. The V end lost 7 bases, the J end lost 7 bases, and 20 bases lay between the germline ends. Germline lookup yields CDR1 MNHNS and CDR2 SASEGT. CDR3 loop: CASNPTGPLSEQYF. The CDR3 coding sequence is TGTGCCAGCAACCCTACGGGACCGTTATCGGAGCAGTACTTC.

This clonotype has just a few counts. The chain is built from TRBV15 and TRBJ2-1; 8 bases match TRBD1. J gave up 6 bases and V 5 bases, and 12 bases lay outside the gene matches. The CDR3 covers 16 residues. Germline CDR1 LNHNV, CDR2 YYDKDF (reference sequence). In DNA form, the CDR3 reads TGTGCCACCAGCCCTGCTCGGACAGGGTGGGGCAATGAGCAGTTCTTC. Translating gives CATSPARTGWGNEQFF.

The chain uses TRBV9 and TRBJ2-3; 10 nucleotides agree with TRBD2. This CDR3 contains 13 residues. With V trimmed by 9 bases and J by 5 bases, 6 bases remained unmatched. CDR1 SGDLS and CDR2 YYNGEE come from the germline V gene. This chain's CDR3 is CAMQRGGGDTQYF. The CDR3 region has the DNA TGTGCCATGCAGCGGGGGGGCGGAGATACGCAGTATTTT.

This clonotype was detected only a few times. J is TRBJ1-1 and V is TRBV12-3 or TRBV12-4, with a weak D call TRBD1 (5 bases). The V end lost 6 bases, the J end lost 4 bases, and 15 bases lay between the germline ends. The CDR3 contains 14 residues. CDR3 loop: CASSPEIGGTEAFF. The DNA for the CDR3 is TGTGCCAGCAGCCCGGAAATCGGGGGCACTGAAGCTTTCTTT.

This clonotype was seen only a few times. Here the CDR3 reads CASMSRSYEQYF. DNA for the CDR3: TGTGCCAGCATGTCAAGATCGTACGAGCAGTACTTC. This chain links TRBV6-2 or TRBV6-3 with TRBJ2-7, with D hard to call. The CDR3 has 12 residues. Looked up from germline, CDR1 is MNHEY and CDR2 is SVGEGT. V was shortened by 7 bases and J by 4 bases, with 11 bases between the two germline ends.

This clonotype has more than one count but fewer than ten. The rearrangement joins TRBV24-1 to TRBJ2-1; unclear D gene. With 0 bases removed from V and 5 bases from J, the gap between germline ends came to 10 bases. The CDR3 length is 15 residues. Germline V gives CDR1 KGHDR, CDR2 SFDVKD. The CDR3 sequence: CATSDLALQNNEQFF. The CDR3 DNA reads as TGTGCCACCAGTGATTTGGCTTTACAAAACAATGAGCAGTTCTTC.

Only a few counts were recorded for this clonotype. The CDR3 DNA sequence: TGTGCCAGCAGTGAAGAAACTAGCAGCTCCTACGAGCAGTACTTC. Its protein is CASSEETSSSYEQYF. The V call is TRBV6-1, the J call TRBJ2-7, with D maybe TRBD2 (6 bases). Trimming stripped 1 base from V and 0 bases from J, with 10 bases between. This CDR3 comprises 15 residues. Per the germline V gene, CDR1 is MNHNS and CDR2 is SASEGT.

The chain uses TRBV29-1 and TRBJ2-1, with 7 bases matching TRBD2. The germline V gene has CDR1 SQVTM and CDR2 ANQGSEA. V lost 0 bases to trimming and J lost 0 bases; unmatched junction nucleotides: 5. The CDR3 length is 16 residues. The CDR3 coding sequence is TGCAGCGTTGAAGATTGGGAGGGAGACTCCTACAATGAGCAGTTCTTC. It specifies CSVEDWEGDSYNEQFF.

This clonotype was seen only once. This chain links TRBV7-9 with TRBJ1-4; D is possibly TRBD1 (5 bases). Per the germline V gene, CDR1 is SEHNR and CDR2 is FQNEAQ (reference sequence). V lost 3 bases and J lost 6, with 8 bases in between. The CDR3 covers 13 residues. The CDR3 DNA reads TGTGCCAGCAGCTTCAGAGGGGATGAAAAACTGTTTTTT. Translated, it gives CASSFRGDEKLFF.